The next 16 T cell receptor beta chains were all read from a single sample in a study of blood T cell repertoires in COVID-19. Sequenced by immunoSEQ multiplex PCR; TCRdb stores in-frame clones only, minus some. The sample lists 200,000 to 250,000 clones; around 90% were seen once. What was sequenced was peripheral blood. Receptor source: a man aged 18 to 29 with active or convalescent COVID-19.

V is TRBV7-9 and J is TRBJ1-4; 9 nucleotides align to TRBD1. The V gene's germline CDR1 is SEHNR and CDR2 FQNEAQ (reference sequence). This CDR3 comprises 16 residues. V lost 1 base, J lost 5 bases, and 5 bases stayed unmatched. The CDR3 here is CASSLVGQGPNEKLFF. CDR3 nucleotides: TGTGCCAGCAGCTTAGTAGGACAGGGGCCCAATGAAAAACTGTTTTTT.

The rearrangement links TRBV7-6 to TRBJ2-1, with TRBD1 identical over 9 bases. Germline-derived CDR1 and CDR2 are SGHVS and FNYEAQ. The CDR3 is made up of 16 amino acids. The J segment lost 3 bases and the V segment lost 1 base, leaving 4 bases of the junction unmatched. CDR3: CASSLDGTGFYNEQFF. CDR3 sequence (DNA): TGTGCCAGCAGCTTAGACGGGACAGGGTTCTACAATGAGCAGTTCTTC. The variable domain in full, with the rest retrieved from reference TRBV7-6 and TRBJ2-1, is GAGVSQSPRYKVTKRGQDVALRCDPISGHVSLYWYRQALGQGPEFLTYFNYEAQQDKSGLPNDRFSAERPEGSISTLTIQRTEQRDSAMYRCASSLDGTGFYNEQFFGPGTRLTVL.

The DNA for the CDR3 is TGTGCCAGCAGTTTTACGGTGTTGGGGCCCAGGCGTGAGCAGTTCTTC. Translating gives CASSFTVLGPRREQFF. The chain employs TRBV27 and TRBJ2-1; tentative D call: TRBD1 (5 bases). The CDR3 contains 16 residues. V gave up 3 bases and J gave up 9 bases, with 21 bases separating them. Germline loops: CDR1 MNHEY, CDR2 SMNVEV (reference sequence).

A word on this clone: Because the CDR3's place on the DNA is in doubt, the DNA is left out and the CDR3 is given as listed by TCRdb. The chain joins TRBV10-3 to TRBJ2-5; the table assigns TRBD1, which was not confirmed against the DNA. The CDR3 length equals 12 residues, ends included. Germline CDR1 is ENHRY and CDR2 is SYGVKD. CDR3 region: CAISEWGQGINF.

The chain uses TRBV6-2 or TRBV6-3 and TRBJ2-4; 7 bases fit TRBD1. This CDR3 has 16 amino acids. Germline trimming cut 5 bases from V and 0 bases from J; bases unmatched to any gene: 7. Per the germline V gene, CDR1 is MNHEY and CDR2 is SVGEGT. CDR3 nucleotides: TGTGCCAGCAGTACTCCGGACAGGCTAGCCAAAAACATTCAGTACTTC. This encodes CASSTPDRLAKNIQYF.

This chain connects TRBV5-1 to TRBJ1-1; possible D gene TRBD1, 5 bases. The V gene lost 2 bases and the J gene lost 1 base, with 9 bases spanning the gap. This CDR3 contains 14 residues. The germline gives CDR1 SGHRS, CDR2 YFSETQ. CDR3 DNA sequence: TGCGCCAGCAGCTTCAAGGGGCAGAACACTGAAGCTTTCTTT. This sequence encodes CASSFKGQNTEAFF.

V gene TRBV28 combines with J gene TRBJ1-2; D ambiguous. V was trimmed by 6 bases and J by 5 bases, leaving 7 bases between them. This CDR3 spans 11 amino acids. Germline loops: CDR1 MDHEN, CDR2 SYDVKM. CDR3 region: CASSPSYGYTF. CDR3 DNA: TGTGCCAGCAGCCCATCATATGGCTACACCTTC.

CDR3 DNA sequence: TGTGCCAGTAGTATAGGAGCGGGCGTTACCCGGCGTGAGCAGTTCTTC. Translated: CASSIGAGVTRREQFF. The chain has TRBV19 and TRBJ2-1; TRBD2 might be the D (6 bases). Trimming shortened V by 1 base and J by 9 bases, and 19 bases separated the two germline ends. The germline V gene encodes CDR1 LNHDA and CDR2 SQIVND (reference sequence). There are 16 residues in the CDR3. The full variable domain, rest sourced from reference TRBV19 and TRBJ2-1, is DGGITQSPKYLFRKEGQNVTLSCEQNLNHDAMYWYRQDPGQGLRLIYYSQIVNDFQKGDIAEGYSVSREKKESFPLTVTSAQKNPTAFYLCASSIGAGVTRREQFFGPGTRLTVL.

The genes are TRBV2 and TRBJ1-5; possibly TRBD1 for D (5 bases). The CDR3 has 12 amino acids. V lost 8 bases, J lost 3 bases, and 8 bases lay in between. Looked up from germline, CDR1 is SNHLY and CDR2 is FYNNEI. CDR3 DNA sequence: TGTGCCAGCGGGGCAATCAATCAGCCCCAGCATTTT. This encodes CASGAINQPQHF.

The table lists this clone with a count of one. This chain joins TRBV5-5 and TRBJ2-7; TRBD1 matches at 8 bases. Losses at the gene ends were 0 bases for V and 3 bases for J; bases not matched to a gene: 5. CDR3 size: 15 residues. From germline, CDR1 is SGHKS and CDR2 YYEKEE (reference sequence). The CDR3 DNA is TGTGCCAGCAGCTTGGAACAGGGGGTCGTCTACGAGCAGTACTTC. Amino acids: CASSLEQGVVYEQYF.

This chain joins TRBV6-1 and TRBJ2-2; 7 bases agree with TRBD1. Per germline, CDR1 MNHNS and CDR2 SASEGT. The CDR3 loop spans 16 amino acids. Trimming at V came to 4 bases and at J to 3 bases, leaving 8 bases not matched to a gene. The CDR3 loop is CASSVRQGGDTGELFF. CDR3 in DNA: TGTGCCAGCAGTGTACGACAGGGCGGTGACACCGGGGAGCTGTTTTTT.

The V gene is TRBV11-2, the J gene TRBJ2-7; D gene uncertain. The CDR3 contains 14 residues. The ends were cut back, 4 bases at V and 2 bases at J, with 12 bases in the middle. Germline-derived CDR1 and CDR2 are SGHAT and FQNNGV. CDR3 in DNA: TGTGCCAGCAGCTCAACTGACATAGCCTACGAGCAGTACTTC. It is translated as CASSSTDIAYEQYF.

The V call is TRBV5-5, the J call TRBJ1-1; D is possibly TRBD1 (6 bases). The CDR3 is made up of 16 amino acids. V gave up 1 base and J gave up 2 bases, with 15 bases separating them. Germline CDR1 and CDR2: SGHKS and YYEKEE (reference sequence). The CDR3 here is CASSLLGGAPNTEAFF. CDR3 nucleotide sequence: TGTGCCAGCAGCTTGTTAGGGGGGGCACCTAACACTGAAGCTTTCTTT.

This clone has only a few counts. The chain uses TRBV30 and TRBJ1-5; D not resolved. CDR1 GTSNPN and CDR2 SVGIG come from the germline V gene (reference sequence). The CDR3 length is 14 residues. Trimming stripped 2 bases from V and 4 bases from J, with 12 bases between. The CDR3 region is CAWSREAPNQPQHF. The DNA of the CDR3 is TGTGCCTGGAGTAGAGAGGCCCCGAATCAGCCCCAGCATTTT.

J is TRBJ2-1 and V is TRBV9; 12 nucleotides agree with TRBD1. Germline V gives CDR1 SGDLS, CDR2 YYNGEE. The CDR3 sequence is 16 residues long. With 3 bases clipped from V and 8 bases from J, the junction kept 9 bases outside the gene matches. The CDR3 protein is CASSAHGTGGLDEQFF. For the CDR3, the DNA is TGTGCCAGCAGCGCACATGGGACAGGGGGCTTGGATGAGCAGTTCTTC.

This clone appeared a single time. The V call is TRBV18, the J call TRBJ2-7, with a tentative D call TRBD1 (7 bases). The CDR3 length is 14 residues. The germline V and J ends were trimmed by 6 bases and 5 bases, with 17 bases remaining between them. Germline CDR1 is KGHSH and CDR2 is LQKENI. CDR3 in DNA: TGTGCCAGCTCGGTTGGAGGGGGCTACCACGAGCAGTACTTC. Translation: CASSVGGGYHEQYF. Full variable domain (remainder filled in from reference TRBV18 and TRBJ2-7): NAGVMQNPRHLVRRRGQEARLRCSPMKGHSHVYWYRQLPEEGLKFMVYLQKENIIDESGMPKERFSAEFPKEGPSILRIQQVVRGDSAAYFCASSVGGGYHEQYFGPGTRLTVT.